This T cell receptor (beta chain) originates from a study of blood T cell repertoires in COVID-19. As for the study in general: Collection of acute and convalescent COVID-19 samples took place in the United States, Italy and Spain. The analysed material was cDNA or gDNA that came from T cells, B-cell-depleted T cells, or PBMCs.

Germline V CDR1 and CDR2: SGHNT, YYREEE (reference sequence). V gave up 9 bases and J gave up 3 bases, with 19 bases separating them. The length of the CDR3 is 14 residues. Authors' data handling: It was from reference gene primer amplification that nucleated cell counts were estimated. TCRdb keeps only in-frame clones here, not all; method: immunoSEQ multiplex PCR. D and trimming were read from the DNA, whereas the V and J calls and clone size are those reported in that table. Among around 200,000 clones listed, 80% to 90% were seen once. Only one count was recorded for this clone. The chain links TRBV5-4 to TRBJ2-7; a possible D gene is TRBD1 (6 bases). Source material: peripheral blood. This clonotype originated in a man between 60 and 75 years old who had recovered from COVID-19. This chain's CDR3 is CATKLPGQNYEQYF. The CDR3, as DNA: TGTGCCACAAAACTTCCGGGACAAAACTACGAGCAGTACTTC.